This TCR beta chain is from a study of T-cell reconstitution after alpha-beta-depleted transplantation in children. This clonotype came up a few times. The antigen is unknown. Study-level findings and limits: Several hundred graft clones that had expanded were reportedly the source of alpha-beta T cells about two months after transplant. Newly produced T cells mostly provided counts and TCRbeta diversity after one year, as hyperexpanded clones declined. There were some patients whose high TCRbeta diversity at day 60 came from surviving recipient T cells and thymic progenitors.

Between the trimmed V and J ends, which lost 7 bases and 2 bases, there was a span of 7 bases. The germline CDR1 and CDR2 sequences are SGHTA and FQGNSA. CDR3 length: 12 amino acids. Unique molecular identifiers were used to barcode this TCRbeta library. TCRdb reanalysed the PCR reads using MiXCR and keeps one entry per CDR3 protein. The sample has approximately 210,000 distinct CDR3 sequences, 17% seen once. The chain uses TRBV7-2 and TRBJ2-3; D gene ambiguous. The sequence came from a male patient aged 2 to 9 who had a stem cell transplant for acute lymphoblastic leukemia, so the T cells may come from the graft donor. Source: PBMCs, mostly from graft donor cells, taken 360 days after TCRalphabeta/CD19-depleted stem cell transplant. The CDR3 bases are TGTGCCAGCACCCTTAACACAGATACGCAGTATTTT. It codes for CASTLNTDTQYF.